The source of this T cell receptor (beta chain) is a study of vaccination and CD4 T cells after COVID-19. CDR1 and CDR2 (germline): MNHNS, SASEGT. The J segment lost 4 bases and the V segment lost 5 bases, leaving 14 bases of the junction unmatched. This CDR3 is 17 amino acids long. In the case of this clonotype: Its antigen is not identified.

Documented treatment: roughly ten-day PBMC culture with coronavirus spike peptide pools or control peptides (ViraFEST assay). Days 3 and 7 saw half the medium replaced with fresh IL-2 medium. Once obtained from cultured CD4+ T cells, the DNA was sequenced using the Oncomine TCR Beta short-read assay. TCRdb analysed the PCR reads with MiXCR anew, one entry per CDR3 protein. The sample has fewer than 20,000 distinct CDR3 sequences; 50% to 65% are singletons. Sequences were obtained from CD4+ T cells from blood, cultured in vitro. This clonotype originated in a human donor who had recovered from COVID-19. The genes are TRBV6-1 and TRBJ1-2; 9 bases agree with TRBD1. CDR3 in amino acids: CASSRRQGVQPVYGYTF. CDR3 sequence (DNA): TGTGCCAGCAGTCGAAGACAGGGGGTTCAACCCGTCTATGGCTACACCTTC.